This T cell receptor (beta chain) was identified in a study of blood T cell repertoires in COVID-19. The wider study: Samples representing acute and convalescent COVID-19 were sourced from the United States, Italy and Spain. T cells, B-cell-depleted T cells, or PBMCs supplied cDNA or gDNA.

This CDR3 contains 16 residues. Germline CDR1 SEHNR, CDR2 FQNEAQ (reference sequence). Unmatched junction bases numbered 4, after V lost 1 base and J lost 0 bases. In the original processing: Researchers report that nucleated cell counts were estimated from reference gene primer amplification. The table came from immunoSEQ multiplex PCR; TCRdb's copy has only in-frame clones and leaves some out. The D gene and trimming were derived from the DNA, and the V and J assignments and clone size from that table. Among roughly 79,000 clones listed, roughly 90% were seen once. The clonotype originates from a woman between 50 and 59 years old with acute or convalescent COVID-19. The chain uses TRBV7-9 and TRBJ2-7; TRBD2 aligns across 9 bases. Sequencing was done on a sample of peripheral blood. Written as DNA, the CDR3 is TGTGCCAGCAGCTTAGTTCTAGCGGGAAGCTCCTACGAGCAGTACTTC. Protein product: CASSLVLAGSSYEQYF.